These 3 T cell receptor beta chains were sequenced from one sample in a study of metastatic and nonmetastatic thyroid tumors. TCRdb recomputed clones from the PCR reads via MiXCR. The data contain 84,000 or so clones, approximately 9% of them singletons. Every patient was untreated before thyroid surgery. The sequenced sample consisted of blood. Receptor source: a female donor with papillary thyroid cancer or a benign thyroid nodule (not recorded which). Some clones in this sample may be carry-over from other donors' samples.

In this sample, this clone turned up a few times. The J gene is TRBJ2-1, the V gene TRBV7-9, with D uncertain. V lost 6 bases and J lost 2, with 11 bases in between. The CDR3 sequence is 14 residues long. CDR1 and CDR2 (germline): SEHNR, FQNEAQ (reference sequence). The CDR3 here is CASSHRDPYNEQFF. The CDR3 nucleotides are TGTGCCAGCAGTCATAGGGATCCCTACAATGAGCAGTTCTTC.

In this sample, this clone turned up a few times. A much larger clonotype is one base distant, so this may be a read error. The sample carries other DNA sequences with the same CDR3. The gene calls are TRBV6-1 and TRBJ2-1; 11 nucleotides line up with TRBD2. This CDR3 is 15 amino acids long. Germline values: CDR1 MNHNS, CDR2 SASEGT. With V trimmed by 3 bases and J by 9 bases, 7 bases remained unmatched. CDR3 nucleotides: TGTGCCAGCAGTGAGGAACTAGCGGGGGCGGGTGAGCAGTTCTTC. This sequence encodes CASSEELAGAGEQFF.

This clone was picked up many times. Other DNA sequences of this sample code for an identical CDR3. This rearrangement joins TRBV28 to TRBJ2-3, with 8 bases identical to TRBD2. Germline loops: CDR1 MDHEN, CDR2 SYDVKM. CDR3 length: 17 residues. J was trimmed by 1 base and V by 5 bases; bases with no gene match: 11. Here the CDR3 DNA reads TGTGCCAGCAGTCCGTCCCTCCACGGGGGGGGCACAGATACGCAGTATTTT. Translating it yields CASSPSLHGGGTDTQYF.